Presented here are 3 T cell receptor beta chains from one specimen sequenced in a study of monozygotic twins with inflammatory bowel disease. For each CDR3 protein, TCRdb gives one entry from its re-call of the 5' RACE reads, without DNA. This sample's clone table lists roughly 160,000 distinct CDR3 sequences. Sequencing was carried out using blood. These receptors all stem from a human donor with ulcerative colitis or Crohn's disease, or a healthy co-twin of an affected twin (not recorded which).

The gene calls are TRBV9 and TRBJ2-7. Germline-derived CDR1 and CDR2 are SGDLS and YYNGEE. This CDR3 spans 14 amino acids. CDR3 in amino acids: CASSVASGIYEQYF.

The chain combines TRBV28 with TRBJ2-3; without DNA, the TCRdb call of TRBD1 cannot be checked. The CDR3 is 17 residues long. The germline CDR1 and CDR2 sequences are MDHEN and SYDVKM. CDR3 amino acids: CASTSPTGDRGSGTQYF. Supplemented by reference TRBV28 and TRBJ2-3, the full variable domain reads DVKVTQSSRYLVKRTGEKVFLECVQDMDHENMFWYRQDPGLGLRLIYFSYDVKMKEKGDIPEGYSVSREKKERFSLILESASTNQTSMYLCASTSPTGDRGSGTQYFGPGTRLTVL.

The rearrangement joins TRBV7-3 to TRBJ2-3. CDR1 and CDR2 from the germline V gene are SGHTA and FQGTGA. The CDR3 totals 13 residues. CDR3 region: CASSFSRTDTQYF.